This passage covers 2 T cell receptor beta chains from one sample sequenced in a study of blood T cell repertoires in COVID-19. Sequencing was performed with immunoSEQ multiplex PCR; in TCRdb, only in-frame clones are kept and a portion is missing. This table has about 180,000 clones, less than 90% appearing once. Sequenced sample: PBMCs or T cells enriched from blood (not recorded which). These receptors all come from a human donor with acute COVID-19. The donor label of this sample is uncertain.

The CDR3 here is CASSARGQSLNEQFF. The CDR3 region has the DNA TGTGCCAGCAGCGCCCGGGGACAGAGCCTCAATGAGCAGTTCTTC. The rearrangement uses TRBV9 and TRBJ2-1; 7 bases map to TRBD1. Germline V gene sequence: CDR1 SGDLS, CDR2 YYNGEE. V was clipped by 3 bases and J by 6 bases; unmatched bases: 9. The CDR3 has 15 amino acids.

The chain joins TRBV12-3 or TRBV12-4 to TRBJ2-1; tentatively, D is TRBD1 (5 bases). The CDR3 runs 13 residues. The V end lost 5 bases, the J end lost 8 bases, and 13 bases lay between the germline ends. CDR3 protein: CASSPDDSHEQFF. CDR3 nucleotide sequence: TGTGCCAGCAGTCCCGACGACAGCCATGAGCAGTTCTTC.